These 20 T cell receptor beta chains came from one sample sequenced in a study of CD8+CD57+ T cells in acquired aplastic anemia. An expansion of CD8+CD57+ cells by flow cytometry had been shown in patients chosen for sequencing. Genomic DNA, the template, was used for profiling of the TCR beta VDJ and CDR3. Via MiXCR, TCRdb re-called the reads, giving one row per CDR3 protein. The repertoire holds 75,000 to 100,000 distinct CDR3 sequences, with roughly two thirds as singletons. Specimen: sorted CD4+, CD8+, or CD8+CD57+ T cells (not recorded which) from PBMCs. The origin of the receptors is a human donor with aplastic anemia.

This clonotype showed up many times. The V gene is TRBV13, the J gene TRBJ1-2, with TRBD1 matching over 8 bases. Germline V gene sequence: CDR1 PRHDT, CDR2 FYEKMQ (reference sequence). Losses at the gene ends were 0 bases for V and 7 bases for J; bases not matched to a gene: 4. CDR3 length equals 14 residues. The CDR3, as DNA: TGTGCCAGCAGCTTAGGGCAGGGGGCCACTGGCTACACCTTC. Translated, it gives CASSLGQGATGYTF.

Ten or more counts support this clonotype. This chain joins TRBV4-1 and TRBJ1-1; 8 nucleotides align to TRBD1. Germline trimming cut 3 bases from V and 1 base from J; bases unmatched to any gene: 4. The CDR3 contains 15 residues. Germline V gene lookup returns CDR1 MGHRA and CDR2 YSYEKL. The CDR3 spells CASSHRGRENTEAFF. In DNA form, the CDR3 reads TGCGCCAGCAGCCACAGGGGGCGGGAGAACACTGAAGCTTTCTTT.

The V and J genes are TRBV15 and TRBJ1-5, with TRBD1 matching 10 bases. CDR3 length: 15 residues. From germline, CDR1 is LNHNV and CDR2 YYDKDF (reference sequence). Germline trimming cut 3 bases from V and 5 bases from J; bases unmatched to any gene: 4. In DNA, the CDR3 is TGTGCCACCAGCAGGAGCGGGACAGGGGATCAGCCCCAGCATTTT. Residues: CATSRSGTGDQPQHF.

This chain uses TRBV15 with TRBJ2-1; unclear D gene. This CDR3 has 12 residues. From germline, CDR1 is LNHNV and CDR2 YYDKDF (reference sequence). Trimming removed 0 bases at V and 8 bases at J, with 5 bases between. The CDR3 DNA sequence: TGTGCCACCAGCAGAGATCTATATGAGCAGTTCTTC. Encoded protein: CATSRDLYEQFF.

A few counts support this clonotype. The chain employs TRBV24-1 and TRBJ2-1; 7 bases are a match to TRBD2. CDR1 KGHDR and CDR2 SFDVKD come from the germline V gene. This CDR3 region has 16 residues. Losses at the gene ends were 2 bases for V and 1 base for J; bases not matched to a gene: 4. The CDR3 loop reads CATSDSGGRSYNEQFF. CDR3 DNA sequence: TGTGCCACCAGTGATTCGGGAGGTAGGTCCTACAATGAGCAGTTCTTC.

This sequence joins TRBV13 and TRBJ2-5; 7 nucleotides agree with TRBD1. This CDR3 is 13 amino acids long. Germline V CDR1 and CDR2: PRHDT, FYEKMQ (reference sequence). With 5 bases clipped from V and 4 bases from J, the junction kept 4 bases outside the gene matches. CDR3 loop: CASSITGVETQYF. The CDR3 bases are TGTGCCAGCAGCATCACAGGGGTAGAGACCCAGTACTTC.

Concerning this clonotype itself: A read error may account for a junction end that differs from germline. The gene calls are TRBV15 and TRBJ2-3, with D maybe TRBD1 (5 bases). Germline assignment: CDR1 LNHNV and CDR2 YYDKDF (reference sequence). The length of the CDR3 is 13 residues. The CDR3 loop is CVTSLSGPDTQYF. The CDR3 bases are TGTGTCACCAGCTTATCAGGGCCAGATACGCAGTATTTT. Full variable domain (outside the CDR3, taken from reference TRBV15 and TRBJ2-3): DAMVIQNPRYQVTQFGKPVTLSCSQTLNHNVMYWYQQKSSQAPKLLFHYYDKDFNNEADTPDNFQSRRPNTSFCFLDIRSPGLGDTAMYLCVTSLSGPDTQYFGPGTRLTVL.

This clonotype has a single count. The J gene is TRBJ2-1, the V gene TRBV29-1; 8 bases match TRBD1. Germline CDR1 reads SQVTM; CDR2 reads ANQGSEA. The CDR3 is 12 amino acids. J gave up 7 bases and V 6 bases, and 5 bases lay outside the gene matches. CDR3 loop: CSVARTGNEQFF. The CDR3 nucleotides read TGCAGCGTCGCAAGGACAGGGAATGAGCAGTTCTTC.

This clonotype has at least ten counts. The chain carries TRBV4-2 and TRBJ1-5, with 11 nucleotides matching TRBD1. This CDR3 is built from 17 residues. V lost 1 base, J lost 1 base, and 3 bases stayed unmatched. Germline lookup yields CDR1 LGHNA and CDR2 YNFKEQ. The CDR3 coding sequence is TGTGCCAGCAGCCAAGGGACAGGGGGCGCGAGCAATCAGCCCCAGCATTTT. Translation: CASSQGTGGASNQPQHF.

The J gene is TRBJ1-1, the V gene TRBV20-1, with 11 bases aligning to TRBD1. Trimming cost V 3 bases and J 4 bases; bases outside gene matches: 1. The CDR3 has 13 amino acids. Germline loops: CDR1 DFQATT, CDR2 SNEGSKA (reference sequence). The CDR3 nucleotides are TGCAGTGCTAGGGACAGGGGGCTCACTGAAGCTTTCTTT. Its translation is CSARDRGLTEAFF.

In this sample, this clonotype turned up many times. DNA for the CDR3: TGTGCCAGTAGTATAAGTACGGTCTGGCGGAATGAGCAGTTCTTC. This sequence encodes CASSISTVWRNEQFF. The V and J genes are TRBV19 and TRBJ2-1; the D is unclear. V dropped 2 bases and J dropped 7 bases, with 15 bases sitting between them. The CDR3 runs 15 residues. From germline, CDR1 is LNHDA and CDR2 SQIVND (reference sequence).

V and J are TRBV20-1 and TRBJ2-1; D not certain. V lost 3 bases to trimming and J lost 0 bases, with 9 bases between them. Per germline, CDR1 DFQATT and CDR2 SNEGSKA (reference sequence). This CDR3 is built from 14 residues. CDR3 region: CSASPGSSYNEQFF. The CDR3 DNA reads TGCAGTGCTAGTCCCGGCAGCTCCTACAATGAGCAGTTCTTC.

Ten or more counts support this clonotype. The V call is TRBV7-9, the J call TRBJ1-5; D is ambiguous. Germline CDR1 is SEHNR and CDR2 is FQNEAQ (reference sequence). CDR3 length: 14 amino acids. The V end lost 1 base, the J end lost 5 bases, and 9 bases lay between the germline ends. CDR3 coding DNA: TGTGCCAGCAGCTTAGGCAGGACGGATCAGCCCCAGCATTTT. Its protein is CASSLGRTDQPQHF.

This chain joins TRBV7-9 and TRBJ1-1; D is uncertain. Germline CDR1 SEHNR, CDR2 FQNEAQ (reference sequence). This CDR3 is 10 amino acids long. V was clipped by 1 base and J by 11 bases, with 5 bases between them. CDR3 protein: CASSLEGAFF. CDR3 bases: TGTGCCAGCAGCTTAGAGGGCGCTTTCTTT.

This clonotype was seen at least ten times. The chain uses TRBV5-6 and TRBJ1-1; perhaps TRBD1 as D (5 bases). The CDR3 runs to 13 residues. Trimming stripped 4 bases from V and 2 bases from J, with 9 bases between. Germline assignment: CDR1 SGHDT and CDR2 YYEEEE. CDR3 residues: CASSDSFNTEAFF. The CDR3 nucleotides are TGTGCCAGCAGCGACAGCTTTAACACTGAAGCTTTCTTT. Full variable domain (outside the CDR3, taken from reference TRBV5-6 and TRBJ1-1): DAGVTQSPTHLIKTRGQQVTLRCSPKSGHDTVSWYQQALGQGPQFIFQYYEEEERQRGNFPDRFSGHQFPNYSSELNVNALLLGDSALYLCASSDSFNTEAFFGQGTRLTVV.

The rearrangement joins TRBV20-1 to TRBJ1-1; D ambiguous. Germline values: CDR1 DFQATT, CDR2 SNEGSKA (reference sequence). The V end lost 1 base, the J end lost 3 bases, and 9 bases lay between the germline ends. The length of the CDR3 is 13 residues. Written as DNA, the CDR3 is TGCAGTGCTAGAGTCCTCTCGGACACTGAAGCTTTCTTT. Translation gives CSARVLSDTEAFF.

The J gene is TRBJ2-3, the V gene TRBV20-1; the D call may be TRBD1 or TRBD2 (6 bases each). V dropped 1 base and J dropped 0 bases, with 14 bases sitting between them. The CDR3 covers 16 residues. Germline-derived CDR1 and CDR2 are DFQATT and SNEGSKA (reference sequence). The CDR3 DNA reads TGCAGTGCTAGAGGCCAAGGGGGGCTTAGCACAGATACGCAGTATTTT. Translated, it gives CSARGQGGLSTDTQYF.

The chain is built from TRBV5-8 and TRBJ2-7; 10 bases fit TRBD2. Germline-derived CDR1 and CDR2 are SGHTS and YDEGEE. The CDR3 sequence is 15 residues long. V shed 4 bases and J 3 bases; nucleotides not matched to a gene: 7. CDR3 sequence: CASSPEWTSGYEQYF. DNA of the CDR3: TGTGCCAGCAGCCCCGAGTGGACTAGCGGCTACGAGCAGTACTTC.

Turning to this clonotype: An end of the junction does not agree with germline; a read error may underlie this. The chain recombines TRBV2 with TRBJ1-2, with TRBD1 matching over 8 bases. The CDR3 is made up of 14 amino acids. Germline V gene data show CDR1 as SNHLY and CDR2 as FYNNEI. The CDR3 loop reads CASSEARDRYGYAF. In nucleotides, the CDR3 is TGTGCCAGCAGTGAAGCGCGGGACAGGTATGGCTACGCCTTC.

The sample holds one count of this clonotype. The chain combines TRBV19 with TRBJ2-2; D remains unclear. Deletions cut 5 bases from V and 4 bases from J, with 17 bases between. Germline CDR1 and CDR2: LNHDA and SQIVND (reference sequence). The CDR3 covers 16 residues. CDR3: CASSPGSPVGTGELFF. In nucleotides, the CDR3 is TGTGCCAGTAGTCCAGGCTCCCCCGTGGGCACCGGGGAGCTGTTTTTT.